This is a list of T cell receptor beta chains from one sample in a study of beta chain features in type 1 diabetes. Here immunoSEQ multiplex PCR was the method, and the copy in TCRdb shows in-frame clones only, minus some. The sample carries hundreds of thousands of clones, around 14% recorded once. Sequencing was carried out using naive CD4+ T cells from blood. The receptor source for this set is a man aged 30-40 years in good health. The CDR3 runs from the conserved cysteine through the conserved F or W. The D gene is left open where the match is weak. Some rows have no size entry. The others give once, few or many, or a class for an expanded clone.

D: -
J: TRBJ2-3
V: TRBV5-6
size: few
length: 15
DNA: TGTGCCAGCAGCTTGTTATTACTAAGCACAGATACGCAGTATTTT
CDR3: CASSLLLLSTDTQYF

D: -
J: TRBJ1-3
V: TRBV5-4
size: -
length: 11
DNA: TGTGCCAGCAGCGGAGGAAACACCATATATTTT
CDR3: CASSGGNTIYF

D: TRBD2
J: TRBJ2-7
V: TRBV7-7
size: -
length: 14
DNA: TGTGCCAGCAGCCCGGGGGGGGGTCCCTACGAGCAGTACTTC
CDR3: CASSPGGGPYEQYF

D: -
J: TRBJ2-5
V: TRBV12-2
size: -
length: 16
DNA: TGTGCAAGTCGCTTAGCGCTCTCTAAGCCTCAAGAGACCCAGTACTTC
CDR3: CASRLALSKPQETQYF

D: -
J: TRBJ2-3
V: TRBV2
size: few
length: 14
DNA: TGTGCCAGCAGTGAACGGCTACTCACAGATACGCAGTATTTT
CDR3: CASSERLLTDTQYF

D: -
J: TRBJ2-3
V: TRBV7-9
size: -
length: 16
DNA: TGTGCCAGCAGCTCACGTAGGGGGAGTGACACAGATACGCAGTATTTT
CDR3: CASSSRRGSDTDTQYF

D: -
J: TRBJ1-6
V: TRBV9
size: -
length: 14
DNA: TGTGCCAGCAGCGTAGAGGACACCAATTCACCCCTCCACTTT
CDR3: CASSVEDTNSPLHF

D: TRBD2
J: TRBJ2-3
V: TRBV5-6
size: -
length: 17
DNA: TGTGCCAGCAGCTTCCCGAGACTAGCCAACTGGGAGGATACGCAGTATTTT
CDR3: CASSFPRLANWEDTQYF

D: -
J: TRBJ1-2
V: TRBV7-9
size: -
length: 13
DNA: TGTGCCAGCAGCCTTGGACAGATCTATGGCTACACCTTC
CDR3: CASSLGQIYGYTF

D: TRBD1
J: TRBJ1-4
V: TRBV7-2
size: -
length: 16
DNA: TGTGCCAGCAGCTACCGAATGCACAGGGGTAATGAAAAACTGTTTTTT
CDR3: CASSYRMHRGNEKLFF

D: -
J: TRBJ2-3
V: TRBV5-4
size: -
length: 15
DNA: TGTGCCAGCAGCTTGGAGGCTCGCAGCACAGATACGCAGTATTTT
CDR3: CASSLEARSTDTQYF

D: TRBD2
J: TRBJ2-3
V: TRBV9
size: few
length: 15
DNA: TGTGCCAGCAGCGTACCCCTAGCGGGCACAGATACGCAGTATTTT
CDR3: CASSVPLAGTDTQYF

D: -
J: TRBJ2-2
V: TRBV7-9
size: few
length: 14
DNA: TGTGCCAGCAGCTCTCAGGGAATAACCGGGGAGCTGTTTTTT
CDR3: CASSSQGITGELFF

D: -
J: TRBJ2-1
V: TRBV4-3
size: few
length: 15
DNA: TGCGCCAGCAGCCAAGATCTCGACGGTTACAATGAGCAGTTCTTC
CDR3: CASSQDLDGYNEQFF

D: TRBD1
J: TRBJ1-1
V: TRBV30
size: few
length: 15
DNA: TGTGCCTGGAGTGGCAGGGGGCTTTCGGGCACTGAAGCTTTCTTT
CDR3: CAWSGRGLSGTEAFF

D: TRBD1
J: TRBJ2-1
V: TRBV7-9
size: few
length: 15
DNA: TGTGCCAGCAGCAGGGACAGATACTCCTACAATGAGCAGTTCTTC
CDR3: CASSRDRYSYNEQFF

D: -
J: TRBJ2-1
V: TRBV21-1
size: -
length: 15
DNA: TGTGCCAGCAGCAACCGGGGAATCCCCTACAATGAGCAGTTCTTC
CDR3: CASSNRGIPYNEQFF

D: TRBD2
J: TRBJ2-5
V: TRBV9
size: -
length: 16
DNA: TGTGCCAGCAGCGTACTAGCGGGGGGGCCTGAGGAGACCCAGTACTTC
CDR3: CASSVLAGGPEETQYF

D: TRBD2
J: TRBJ2-1
V: TRBV30
size: few
length: 17
DNA: TGTGCCTGGAGTGTATCCCTCGGGCTAGCGGGAGGCGGAAAGCAGTTCTTC
CDR3: CAWSVSLGLAGGGKQFF

D: -
J: TRBJ2-1
V: TRBV10-3
size: -
length: 13
DNA: TGTGCCATCAGGGGAACAGGTTACAATGAGCAGTTCTTC
CDR3: CAIRGTGYNEQFF

D: TRBD1
J: TRBJ2-3
V: TRBV30
size: few
length: 13
DNA: TGTGCCTGGACAGGGGGACGGACAGATACGCAGTATTTT
CDR3: CAWTGGRTDTQYF

D: TRBD2
J: TRBJ2-7
V: TRBV5-1
size: -
length: 15
DNA: TGCGCCAGCAGCTTAGAGAGCGGGGGATCCTACGAGCAGTACTTC
CDR3: CASSLESGGSYEQYF

D: TRBD1
J: TRBJ2-1
V: TRBV29-1
size: once
length: 12
DNA: TGCAGCGTGCTCCAGGGGGTTAGTGAGCAGTTCTTC
CDR3: CSVLQGVSEQFF

D: -
J: TRBJ2-1
V: TRBV12-5
size: few
length: 14
DNA: TGTGCTAGTGCGCTAGCGAGCTCCTACAATGAGCAGTTCTTC
CDR3: CASALASSYNEQFF

D: TRBD1
J: TRBJ2-7
V: TRBV11-2
size: few
length: 14
DNA: TGTGCCAGCAGCTCCAACAGGGGGAAGTGGGAGCAGTACTTC
CDR3: CASSSNRGKWEQYF

D: -
J: TRBJ2-5
V: TRBV5-6
size: -
length: 15
DNA: TGTGCCAGCAGCCCCGCCCCGGGTGGACAAGAGACCCAGTACTTC
CDR3: CASSPAPGGQETQYF

D: -
J: TRBJ2-5
V: TRBV4-1
size: -
length: 14
DNA: TGCGCCAGCAGCCAAGTCCAGAATTTAAAGACCCAGTACTTC
CDR3: CASSQVQNLKTQYF

D: -
J: TRBJ2-1
V: TRBV7-2
size: -
length: 15
DNA: TGTGCCAGCAGTTTTGGGGCGTCCTTTTACAATGAGCAGTTCTTC
CDR3: CASSFGASFYNEQFF

D: -
J: TRBJ2-2
V: TRBV2
size: -
length: 11
DNA: TGTGCCAGCCGGGGCACCGGGGAGCTGTTTTTT
CDR3: CASRGTGELFF

D: TRBD2
J: TRBJ2-5
V: TRBV7-9
size: few
length: 19
DNA: TGTGCCAGCAGGCCGGGGAGATATAGCGGGAGTACATCCCAAGAGACCCAGTACTTC
CDR3: CASRPGRYSGSTSQETQYF

D: -
J: TRBJ1-5
V: TRBV1
size: few
length: 16
DNA: TGCACCAGCAGCCAAGAACCGGGACAGGGAGATCAGCCCCAGCATTTT
CDR3: CTSSQEPGQGDQPQHF

D: -
J: TRBJ2-7
V: TRBV11-2
size: -
length: 15
DNA: TGTGCCAGCAGCTTAGCAGGAGGACAAGGCTACGAGCAGTACTTC
CDR3: CASSLAGGQGYEQYF

D: -
J: TRBJ1-1
V: TRBV7-3
size: -
length: 13
DNA: TGTGCCAGCAGGGTAGATATGAACACTGAAGCTTTCTTT
CDR3: CASRVDMNTEAFF

D: TRBD1
J: TRBJ1-4
V: TRBV7-9
size: few
length: 15
DNA: TGTGCCAGCAGCTTAGCGACGGGGACAGGAGAAAAACTGTTTTTT
CDR3: CASSLATGTGEKLFF

D: -
J: TRBJ1-2
V: TRBV6-5
size: -
length: 11
DNA: TGTGCCAGCAGTGAAAACTATGGCTACACCTTC
CDR3: CASSENYGYTF

D: TRBD1
J: TRBJ1-2
V: TRBV6-5
size: few
length: 15
DNA: TGTGCCAGCAGTTCGCCAGACAGGGTTCGGGGTGGCTACACCTTC
CDR3: CASSSPDRVRGGYTF

D: -
J: TRBJ2-3
V: TRBV4-1
size: -
length: 13
DNA: TGCGCCAGCAGCCCGAGCCCGGTTGATACGCAGTATTTT
CDR3: CASSPSPVDTQYF

D: -
J: TRBJ2-5
V: TRBV25-1
size: -
length: 15
DNA: TGTGCCAGCAGTGACGGGGGACTCTCTGGCGGGACCCAGTACTTC
CDR3: CASSDGGLSGGTQYF

D: TRBD1
J: TRBJ1-2
V: TRBV6-6
size: -
length: 13
DNA: TGTGCCAGCACCCGTGGACAGGGGCTTGGCTACACCTTC
CDR3: CASTRGQGLGYTF

D: TRBD2
J: TRBJ2-3
V: TRBV6-1
size: few
length: 13
DNA: TGTGCCAGCAGGGGACTAGCTTCAGATACGCAGTATTTT
CDR3: CASRGLASDTQYF

D: TRBD2
J: TRBJ2-3
V: TRBV15
size: -
length: 16
DNA: TGTGCCACCCGCTTAGGGGCTAGCGGAGACACAGATACGCAGTATTTT
CDR3: CATRLGASGDTDTQYF

D: TRBD1
J: TRBJ2-3
V: TRBV9
size: -
length: 20
DNA: TGTGCCAGCAGCGTATTCCCGGGACAGGGGGCTAAGGGTCCCACAGATACGCAGTATTTT
CDR3: CASSVFPGQGAKGPTDTQYF

D: TRBD2
J: TRBJ2-1
V: TRBV7-9
size: few
length: 17
DNA: TGTGCCAGCAGCTTAGGTCCCCGGGGGGTAACATACAATGAGCAGTTCTTC
CDR3: CASSLGPRGVTYNEQFF

D: TRBD2
J: TRBJ2-3
V: TRBV4-3
size: -
length: 16
DNA: TGCGCCAGCAGCCAAGATCAGAGACTAGCTACAGATACGCAGTATTTT
CDR3: CASSQDQRLATDTQYF

D: TRBD1
J: TRBJ1-6
V: TRBV19
size: few
length: 14
DNA: TGTGCCAGTAATCCGGGACAGGGTGACTCACCCCTCCACTTT
CDR3: CASNPGQGDSPLHF

D: -
J: TRBJ2-1
V: TRBV7-2
size: -
length: 15
DNA: TGTGCCAGCAGCAGGGACTCCCTCTCCTACAATGAGCAGTTCTTC
CDR3: CASSRDSLSYNEQFF